This TCR beta chain comes out of a study of cytomegalovirus exposure and HLA in healthy donors. Findings and caveats of the study: Serostatus for CMV was the only available immune exposure information.

Concerning this clone itself: Its antigen remains unidentified.

The PCR ran on 60 Vbeta and 13 Jbeta primers. Sequencing used immunoSEQ multiplex PCR; TCRdb keeps in-frame clones, though not all of them. The sample has about 120,000 clones; about 10% are singletons. Germline lookup yields CDR1 SGDLS and CDR2 YYNGEE. After removal of 4 bases from V and 7 bases from J, the junction contained 14 bases not matched to a gene. The CDR3 length is 16 residues. This chain uses TRBV9 with TRBJ2-4, with 7 bases fitting TRBD2. This clonotype was sampled from a woman in her late teens or twenties in good health and CMV-seropositive. The sequencing input was PBMCs. CDR3 bases: TGTGCCAGCAGCCGGACGGGGGGAGAAAAGGGGAACATTCAGTACTTC. Translated: CASSRTGGEKGNIQYF.